The rows below give T cell receptor beta chains drawn from one sample of a study of blood T cell repertoires in COVID-19. Assay used: immunoSEQ multiplex PCR; TCRdb lists only in-frame clones, some missing. The repertoire holds around 240,000 clones, more than 70% seen once, with around 1.9% in the top ten. The sample comprised PBMCs or T cells enriched from blood (not recorded which). The source is a woman aged 45-60 years who had recovered from COVID-19. The CDR3 runs from the conserved cysteine through the conserved F or W. D genes are given only for firm matches. The listing skips clone size in some rows; elsewhere it reads once, few, many or a size class.

CDR3,DNA,D,V,J,size
CASSLGGQGLIEQYF,TGTGCCAGCAGTTTAGGTGGCCAGGGGTTGATCGAGCAGTACTTC,.,TRBV28,TRBJ2-7,.
CASSQDPRQGGTGELFF,TGCGCCAGCAGCCAAGATCCGAGGCAGGGGGGCACCGGGGAGCTGTTTTTT,.,TRBV4-1,TRBJ2-2,.
CASSFWTSGSGAKNIQYF,TGTGCCAGCAGTTTTTGGACTAGCGGGAGCGGAGCCAAAAACATTCAGTACTTC,TRBD2,TRBV28,TRBJ2-4,.
CASSSAGNSPLHF,TGTGCCAGCAGCTCCGCCGGGAACTCACCCCTCCACTTT,.,TRBV5-4,TRBJ1-6,.
CASSISQVDQPQHF,TGTGCCAGTAGTATATCCCAGGTTGATCAGCCCCAGCATTTT,.,TRBV19,TRBJ1-5,.
CASSSGVLTEAFF,TGTGCCAGCAGCTCGGGAGTTCTCACTGAAGCTTTCTTT,.,TRBV11-1,TRBJ1-1,.
CASRRTGGLGYTF,TGCGCCAGCAGGCGGACAGGGGGTTTGGGCTACACCTTC,TRBD1,TRBV4-1,TRBJ1-2,.
CAWRDRGTIYF,TGTGCCTGGAGGGACAGAGGTACCATATATTTT,.,TRBV30,TRBJ1-3,.
CASSRETSGGDHEQFF,TGTGCCAGCAGCCGAGAAACTAGCGGGGGGGACCATGAGCAGTTCTTC,TRBD2,TRBV3-1/TRBV3-2,TRBJ2-1,.
CASSVLAGTSGLQQYF,TGTGCCAGTAGTGTCCTCGCCGGGACTAGCGGCCTCCAGCAGTACTTC,TRBD2,TRBV19,TRBJ2-7,.
CASSLVETYNSPLHF,TGTGCCAGCAGTTTAGTAGAAACCTATAATTCACCCCTCCACTTT,.,TRBV27,TRBJ1-6,few
CASSQEGVEGNGREYNEQFF,TGCGCCAGCAGCCAAGAAGGAGTTGAGGGAAACGGGAGAGAATACAATGAGCAGTTCTTC,.,TRBV4-1,TRBJ2-1,.
CASAPTSGGYEQYF,TGTGCCAGCGCACCCACTAGCGGGGGCTACGAGCAGTACTTC,TRBD2,TRBV27,TRBJ2-7,.
CASSLGGQGGETQYF,TGTGCCAGCAGCTTAGGTGGACAGGGGGGGGAGACCCAGTACTTC,TRBD1,TRBV13,TRBJ2-5,.
CASSIGGANEQFF,TGTGCCAGCAGCATCGGGGGGGCCAATGAGCAGTTCTTC,TRBD2,TRBV7-3,TRBJ2-1,.
CASRYLRGGLNTEAFF,TGTGCCAGTAGATACCTTCGGGGAGGGTTGAACACTGAAGCTTTCTTT,.,TRBV19,TRBJ1-1,.
CASSLKLAGDGTGELFF,TGTGCCAGCTCACTGAAACTAGCGGGAGACGGGACCGGGGAGCTGTTTTTT,TRBD2,TRBV18,TRBJ2-2,.
CASSLLRGSTNYGYTF,TGTGCCAGCAGCTTGCTCCGCGGATCCACTAACTATGGCTACACCTTC,.,TRBV5-6,TRBJ1-2,.
CASSLRGAGNTIYF,TGTGCCAGCAGCTTGCGGGGGGCTGGAAACACCATATATTTT,.,TRBV5-4,TRBJ1-3,.
CASSSRDRGIVQVPGELFF,TGTGCCAGCAGCTCGCGGGACAGGGGTATCGTCCAAGTTCCCGGGGAGCTGTTTTTT,TRBD1,TRBV7-3,TRBJ2-2,.
CASLQDSAGNTEAFF,TGTGCCAGTTTACAAGATTCGGCGGGGAACACTGAAGCTTTCTTT,.,TRBV11-2,TRBJ1-1,.
CASSLAREGGYTF,TGTGCCAGCAGCTTGGCCCGGGAGGGGGGCTACACCTTC,.,TRBV5-4,TRBJ1-2,.
CASSPRRNTEAFF,TGTGCCAGCTCACCACGCAGAAACACTGAAGCTTTCTTT,.,TRBV18,TRBJ1-1,.